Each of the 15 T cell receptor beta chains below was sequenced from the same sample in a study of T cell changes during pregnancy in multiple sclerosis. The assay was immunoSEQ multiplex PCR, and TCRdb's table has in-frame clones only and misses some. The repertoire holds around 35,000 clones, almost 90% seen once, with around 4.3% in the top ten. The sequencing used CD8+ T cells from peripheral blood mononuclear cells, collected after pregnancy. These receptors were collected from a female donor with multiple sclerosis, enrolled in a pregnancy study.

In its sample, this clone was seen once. This CDR3 is CASSYNWGGQETQYF. The CDR3 bases are TGTGCCAGCAGTTACAACTGGGGGGGACAAGAGACCCAGTACTTC. The V and J genes are TRBV6-6 and TRBJ2-5; 7 nucleotides match TRBD2. CDR3 size: 15 residues. Per the germline V gene, CDR1 is MNHNY and CDR2 is SVGAGI (reference sequence). The J segment lost 2 bases and the V segment lost 2 bases, leaving 5 bases of the junction unmatched.

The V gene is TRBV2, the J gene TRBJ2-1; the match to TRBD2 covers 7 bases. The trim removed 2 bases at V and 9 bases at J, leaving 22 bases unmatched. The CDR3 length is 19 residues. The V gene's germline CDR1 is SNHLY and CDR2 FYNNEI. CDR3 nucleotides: TGTGCCAGCAGTGAACTATACGTTGCGGAAGGGATGCGGGGGAGTGAGCAGTTCTTC. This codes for CASSELYVAEGMRGSEQFF. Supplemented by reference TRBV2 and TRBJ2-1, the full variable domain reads EPEVTQTPSHQVTQMGQEVILRCVPISNHLYFYWYRQILGQKVEFLVSFYNNEISEKSEIFDDQFSVERPDGSNFTLKIRSTKLEDSAMYFCASSELYVAEGMRGSEQFFGPGTRLTVL.

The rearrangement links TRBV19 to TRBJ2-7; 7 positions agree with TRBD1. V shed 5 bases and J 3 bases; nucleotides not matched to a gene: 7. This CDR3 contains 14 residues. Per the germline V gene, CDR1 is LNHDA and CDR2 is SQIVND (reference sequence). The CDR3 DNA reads TGTGCCAGTAGTCCAGGGGGACAGTTCTACGAGCAGTACTTC. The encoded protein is CASSPGGQFYEQYF.

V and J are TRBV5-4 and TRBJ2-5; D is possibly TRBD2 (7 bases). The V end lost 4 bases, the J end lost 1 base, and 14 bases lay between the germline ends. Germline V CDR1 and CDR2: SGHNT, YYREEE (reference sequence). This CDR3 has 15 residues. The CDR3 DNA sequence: TGTGCCAGCAGCCCCCTGAGGGGGGGCCAAGAGACCCAGTACTTC. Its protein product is CASSPLRGGQETQYF.

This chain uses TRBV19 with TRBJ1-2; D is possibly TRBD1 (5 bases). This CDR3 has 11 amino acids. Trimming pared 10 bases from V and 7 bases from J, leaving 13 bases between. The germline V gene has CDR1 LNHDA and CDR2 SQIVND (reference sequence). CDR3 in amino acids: CATNGGAGYTF. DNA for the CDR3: TGTGCCACCAATGGCGGGGCTGGCTACACCTTC.

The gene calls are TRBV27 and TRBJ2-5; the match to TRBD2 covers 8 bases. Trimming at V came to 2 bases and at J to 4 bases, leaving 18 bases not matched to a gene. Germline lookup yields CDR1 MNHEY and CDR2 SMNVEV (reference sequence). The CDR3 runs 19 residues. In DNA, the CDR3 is TGTGCCAGCAGTTTAAAATGGGGCAGCGGGGGCCCGGGGGGAGAGACCCAGTACTTC. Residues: CASSLKWGSGGPGGETQYF.

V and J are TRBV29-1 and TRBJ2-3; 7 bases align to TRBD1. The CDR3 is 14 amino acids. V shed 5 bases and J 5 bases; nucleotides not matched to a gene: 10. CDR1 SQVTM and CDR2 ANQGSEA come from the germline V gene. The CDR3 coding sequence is TGCAGCGTTTCCCGACAGGGCCTAAAAGATACGCAGTATTTT. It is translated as CSVSRQGLKDTQYF.

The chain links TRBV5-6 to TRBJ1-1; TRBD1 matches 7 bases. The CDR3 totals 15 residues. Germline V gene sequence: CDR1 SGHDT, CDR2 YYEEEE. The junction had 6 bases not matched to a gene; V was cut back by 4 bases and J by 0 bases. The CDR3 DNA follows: TGTGCCAGCAGCGGGATAGGACAGGTGAACACTGAAGCTTTCTTT. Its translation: CASSGIGQVNTEAFF.

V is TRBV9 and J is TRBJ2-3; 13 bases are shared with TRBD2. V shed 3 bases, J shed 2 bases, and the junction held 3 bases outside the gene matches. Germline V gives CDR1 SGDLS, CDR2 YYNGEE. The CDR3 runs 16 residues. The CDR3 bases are TGTGCCAGCAGCGGCACTAGCGGGGGGGACACAGATACGCAGTATTTT. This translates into CASSGTSGGDTDTQYF.

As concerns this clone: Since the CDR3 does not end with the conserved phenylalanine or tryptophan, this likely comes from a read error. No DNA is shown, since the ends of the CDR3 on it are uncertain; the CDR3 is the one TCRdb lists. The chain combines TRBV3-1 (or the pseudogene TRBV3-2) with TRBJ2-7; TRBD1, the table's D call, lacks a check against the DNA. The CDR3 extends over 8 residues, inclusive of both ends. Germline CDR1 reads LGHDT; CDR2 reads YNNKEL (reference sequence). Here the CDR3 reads CASSQEWL.

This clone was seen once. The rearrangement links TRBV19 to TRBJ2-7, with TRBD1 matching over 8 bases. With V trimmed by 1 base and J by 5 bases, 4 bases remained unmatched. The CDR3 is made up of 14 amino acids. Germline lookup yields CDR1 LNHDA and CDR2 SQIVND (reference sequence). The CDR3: CASSIGTTGDEQYF. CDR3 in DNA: TGTGCCAGTAGTATAGGTACGACAGGGGACGAGCAGTACTTC.

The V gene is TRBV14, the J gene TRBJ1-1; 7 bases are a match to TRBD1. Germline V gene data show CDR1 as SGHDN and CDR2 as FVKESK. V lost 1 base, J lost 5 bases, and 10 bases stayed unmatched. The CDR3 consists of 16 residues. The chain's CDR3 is CASSQGRGRGETEAFF. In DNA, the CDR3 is TGTGCCAGCAGCCAAGGTCGTGGCAGGGGGGAGACTGAAGCTTTCTTT.

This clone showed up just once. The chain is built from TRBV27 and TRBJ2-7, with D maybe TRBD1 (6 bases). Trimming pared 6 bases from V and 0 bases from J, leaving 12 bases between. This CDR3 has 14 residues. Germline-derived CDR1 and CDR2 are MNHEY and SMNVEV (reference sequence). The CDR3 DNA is TGTGCCAGCAGGTACACAGGGAGCTCCTACGAGCAGTACTTC. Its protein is CASRYTGSSYEQYF.

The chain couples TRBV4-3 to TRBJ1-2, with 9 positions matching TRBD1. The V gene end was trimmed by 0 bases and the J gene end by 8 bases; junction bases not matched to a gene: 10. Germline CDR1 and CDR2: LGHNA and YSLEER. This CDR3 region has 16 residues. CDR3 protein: CASSQDTTGTGRGYTF. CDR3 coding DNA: TGCGCCAGCAGCCAAGATACTACCGGGACAGGGCGCGGCTACACCTTC.

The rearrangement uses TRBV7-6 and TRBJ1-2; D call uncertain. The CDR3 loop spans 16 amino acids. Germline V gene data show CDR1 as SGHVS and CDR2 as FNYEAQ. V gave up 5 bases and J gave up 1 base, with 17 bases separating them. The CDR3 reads CASSGPLSEINYGYTF. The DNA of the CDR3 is TGTGCCAGCAGCGGGCCCCTGTCCGAGATTAACTATGGCTACACCTTC.